Included here is one TCR beta chain sequence, with context. Antigen: not known. Clones were sequenced by immunoSEQ multiplex PCR, and TCRdb holds only the in-frame ones, with some missing. The sample records 60,000 or so clones, 65% to 85% being singletons. These data are taken from a study of OX40 agonist ivuxolimab in advanced cancers. Study outcomes and limitations: More expanded clones were found, on average, in CD8+ than in CD4+ T cells.

The sample in question was CD4+ or CD8+ T cells sorted from blood, obtained in a trial of the OX40 agonist ivuxolimab. The receptor was derived from an adult with an advanced solid tumor such as melanoma, head and neck, liver or kidney cancer.

For the CDR3, the DNA is TGTGCCTGGAGTGTACGACTCGGCGAGCAGTACTTC. Its protein product is CAWSVRLGEQYF. The V call is TRBV30, the J call TRBJ2-7; D gene uncertain. V was pared by 0 bases and J by 6 bases, with 9 bases between. The germline V gene has CDR1 GTSNPN and CDR2 SVGIG (reference sequence). The CDR3 length is 12 residues.